These 6 T cell receptor beta chains originate from one sample sequenced in a study of shared clonotypes between healthy human individuals. Sequencing was performed with immunoSEQ multiplex PCR; in TCRdb, only in-frame clones are kept and a portion is missing. The sample lists 2 million or so clones; 85% to 95% were seen once. Sample: naive CD4+ T cells sorted from blood. The subset here: CD45RA+ positively selected. Source of these receptors: a young man in good health.

This clone has a single count. The chain combines TRBV6-5 with TRBJ2-1; TRBD1 aligns across 8 bases. CDR3 length equals 15 residues. Germline V gives CDR1 MNHEY, CDR2 SVGAGI. Trimming removed 2 bases from V and 2 bases from J; junction bases left unmatched: 2. The CDR3 DNA sequence: TGTGCCAGCAGTTACGACAGGGGACCCTACAATGAGCAGTTCTTC. Its translation: CASSYDRGPYNEQFF.

The chain combines TRBV18 with TRBJ1-5, with 8 nucleotides matching TRBD1. V dropped 6 bases and J dropped 0; count of bases not matched to a gene: 4. The CDR3 covers 15 residues. Germline V gives CDR1 KGHSH, CDR2 LQKENI. The CDR3 DNA sequence: TGTGCCAGCTCGTGGGGACAGGCTAGCAATCAGCCCCAGCATTTT. Translation gives CASSWGQASNQPQHF.

V and J are TRBV30 and TRBJ2-5; possibly TRBD1 or TRBD2 for D (5 bases each). Trimming shortened V by 1 base and J by 5 bases, and 11 bases separated the two germline ends. This CDR3 is built from 13 residues. Germline V gives CDR1 GTSNPN, CDR2 SVGIG (reference sequence). This chain's CDR3 is CAWSGGLRETQYF. The CDR3 nucleotides read TGTGCCTGGAGTGGGGGGTTAAGGGAGACCCAGTACTTC.

The chain is built from TRBV9 and TRBJ2-5; 11 bases match TRBD2. Germline CDR1 SGDLS, CDR2 YYNGEE. This CDR3 comprises 17 residues. V was clipped by 0 bases and J by 1 base; unmatched bases: 5. As DNA, the CDR3 is TGTGCCAGCAGCGTAGCCGCTCTAGCGGGGGGCCAAGAGACCCAGTACTTC. As protein: CASSVAALAGGQETQYF.

The chain employs TRBV27 and TRBJ2-3; D gene uncertain. V shed 3 bases and J shed 2 bases, with 12 bases lying between them. Looked up from germline, CDR1 is MNHEY and CDR2 is SMNVEV (reference sequence). The CDR3 spans 15 residues. This chain's CDR3 is CASSFQARHTDTQYF. CDR3 sequence (DNA): TGTGCCAGCAGTTTTCAAGCCAGACACACAGATACGCAGTATTTT.

This clone is a singleton in its sample. The chain joins TRBV7-2 to TRBJ2-3, with D possibly called TRBD1 or TRBD2 (5 bases each). V shed 1 base and J shed 0 bases, with 11 bases lying between them. Germline-derived CDR1 and CDR2 are SGHTA and FQGNSA. This CDR3 comprises 16 residues. CDR3 loop: CASSLEWGRSTDTQYF. DNA of the CDR3: TGTGCCAGCAGCTTAGAATGGGGACGGAGCACAGATACGCAGTATTTT.